This entry lists 23 T cell receptor beta chains sequenced from one sample in a study of T cell repertoires in ileal Crohn's disease. The protocol was immunoSEQ multiplex PCR, while the TCRdb copy is restricted to in-frame clones and leaves out a portion. The table has 6,000 or so clones, 95% seen once; the top ten hold 0.3% to 0.35%. Material: ileal tissue. The source is an adult with Crohn's disease.

The chain couples TRBV27 to TRBJ2-1; 7 bases line up with TRBD2. The CDR3 is 15 residues long. V shed 6 bases and J 0 bases; nucleotides not matched to a gene: 5. From germline, CDR1 is MNHEY and CDR2 SMNVEV (reference sequence). CDR3 residues: CASRSPGGSYNEQFF. CDR3 nucleotide sequence: TGTGCCAGCAGGAGTCCGGGGGGCTCCTACAATGAGCAGTTCTTC.

This sequence joins TRBV5-4 and TRBJ1-2; D is undetermined. The CDR3 totals 13 residues. V was cut by 4 bases and J by 6 bases, with 13 bases left in between. Germline CDR1 is SGHNT and CDR2 is YYREEE (reference sequence). For the CDR3, the DNA is TGTGCCAGCAGCGCCGCGGATCTTCATGGCTACACCTTC. It specifies CASSAADLHGYTF.

J is TRBJ1-5 and V is TRBV7-9, with 10 positions matching TRBD1. Germline assignment: CDR1 SEHNR and CDR2 FQNEAQ (reference sequence). Trimming took 1 base from V and 4 from J; bases not matched to a gene: 10. This CDR3 region has 18 residues. The CDR3 DNA reads TGTGCCAGCAGCTTAGGGGGACAGGGGAGGTTCGGAAATCAGCCCCAGCATTTT. Translation: CASSLGGQGRFGNQPQHF.

The chain uses TRBV7-2 and TRBJ2-3, with D possibly being TRBD1 (6 bases). V was shortened by 3 bases and J by 6 bases, with 16 bases between the two germline ends. This CDR3 spans 15 amino acids. Per germline, CDR1 SGHTA and CDR2 FQGNSA. CDR3 DNA sequence: TGTGCCAGCAGCTTGCTTGGGGGCCAGGGGGATACGCAGTATTTT. It translates to CASSLLGGQGDTQYF. Together with reference TRBV7-2 and TRBJ2-3, the CDR3 gives the full variable domain: GAGVSQSPSNKVTEKGKDVELRCDPISGHTALYWYRQSLGQGLEFLIYFQGNSAPDKSGLPSDRFSAERTGGSVSTLTIQRTQQEDSAVYLCASSLLGGQGDTQYFGPGTRLTVL.

V is TRBV10-2 and J is TRBJ2-7; TRBD2 is a possible D gene (5 bases). CDR1 is WSHSY, CDR2 SAAADI, per germline. This CDR3 has 14 amino acids. Trimming took 7 bases from V and 0 from J, leaving 13 bases between them. Here the CDR3 DNA reads TGCGCCAGCACCGAGGGTACTAACTCCTACGAGCAGTACGTC. Translating gives CASTEGTNSYEQYV.

This chain connects TRBV12-2 to TRBJ1-2; TRBD1, the table's D call, was not compared with the DNA. TRBV12-2 is classified as a pseudogene. The CDR3 runs to 14 residues. Written as DNA, the CDR3 is TGTGCAAGTCGCCCCAAGACAGGGGCTTATGGCTACACCTTC. Its protein product is CASRPKTGAYGYTF.

V and J are TRBV19 and TRBJ1-5; TRBD1 is a possible D gene (5 bases). Trimming took off 10 bases at V and 6 bases at J, with 22 bases between the two ends. This CDR3 has 15 amino acids. The V gene's germline CDR1 is LNHDA and CDR2 SQIVND (reference sequence). CDR3 DNA: TGTGCCACCTCAGGTGGGGCCGCCGGGGGTCAGCCCCAGCATTTT. It encodes CATSGGAAGGQPQHF.

This chain uses TRBV5-1 with TRBJ1-1, with 9 positions matching TRBD1. Trimming cost V 2 bases and J 7 bases; bases outside gene matches: 6. The CDR3 extends over 14 amino acids. Germline lookup yields CDR1 SGHRS and CDR2 YFSETQ. CDR3 protein: CASSLGTGYGEAFF. In DNA form, the CDR3 reads TGCGCCAGCAGCTTAGGGACAGGGTACGGTGAAGCTTTCTTT.

The chain combines TRBV2 with TRBJ1-2; D is undetermined. The germline V gene encodes CDR1 SNHLY and CDR2 FYNNEI. Trimming removed 4 bases at V and 7 bases at J, with 10 bases between. There are 12 residues in the CDR3. For the CDR3, the DNA is TGTGCCAGCAGTGGAACAGTTGGTGGCTACACCTTC. It specifies CASSGTVGGYTF.

The chain is built from TRBV21-1 and TRBJ1-4; TRBD1 was called by the table and not checked on the DNA. TRBV21-1 is a documented pseudogene. The CDR3 sequence is 11 residues long. The CDR3 here is CASSRRDRGFF. As DNA, the CDR3 is TGTGCCAGCAGCAGACGGGACAGGGGTTTTTTT.

This chain links TRBV7-7 with TRBJ2-1; 8 bases match TRBD2. Germline-derived CDR1 and CDR2 are SSHAT and FNYEAQ (reference sequence). The junction had 2 bases not matched to a gene; V was cut back by 1 base and J by 9 bases. The length of the CDR3 is 13 residues. Written as DNA, the CDR3 is TGTGCCAGCAGCTTAGTTGCGGGGGGTGAGCAGTTCTTC. The encoded protein is CASSLVAGGEQFF.

This chain joins TRBV29-1 and TRBJ1-4, with D possibly being TRBD1 (6 bases). Germline V gene data show CDR1 as SQVTM and CDR2 as ANQGSEA. This CDR3 has 11 amino acids. Between the trimmed V and J ends, which lost 2 bases and 8 bases, there was a span of 6 bases. The CDR3 reads CSVERGEKLFF. The CDR3 DNA reads as TGCAGCGTTGAAAGGGGGGAAAAACTGTTTTTT.

The genes are TRBV6-1 and TRBJ2-3; 9 positions match TRBD2. V was clipped by 2 bases and J by 1 base; unmatched bases: 4. The germline V gene encodes CDR1 MNHNS and CDR2 SASEGT. CDR3 length equals 16 residues. The CDR3 reads CASSEKRGARTDTQYF. In DNA form, the CDR3 reads TGTGCCAGCAGTGAAAAGCGGGGGGCCCGCACAGATACGCAGTATTTT.

V is TRBV7-2 and J is TRBJ1-2, with a weak D call TRBD1 (5 bases). The V and J ends lost 4 bases and 4 bases respectively, with 13 bases between them. Germline CDR1 is SGHTA and CDR2 is FQGNSA. This CDR3 has 14 amino acids. The CDR3 nucleotides read TGTGCCAGCAGCTCAACGCGGGGCCCCTATGGCTACACCTTC. Protein product: CASSSTRGPYGYTF.

The V and J genes are TRBV5-1 and TRBJ2-3; TRBD2 aligns across 8 bases. Germline-derived CDR1 and CDR2 are SGHRS and YFSETQ. Unmatched junction bases numbered 6, after V lost 0 bases and J lost 0 bases. The CDR3 totals 17 residues. In nucleotides, the CDR3 is TGCGCCAGCAGCTTGGTTATAGCGGGGACTAGCACAGATACGCAGTATTTT. Protein sequence: CASSLVIAGTSTDTQYF.

CDR3 DNA: TGCGCCAGCAGCGTGGACGGGGAGAGGCCCCAGCATTTT. Its protein is CASSVDGERPQHF. The chain carries TRBV5-1 and TRBJ1-5; no clear D gene. The V gene's germline CDR1 is SGHRS and CDR2 YFSETQ. Trimming pared 4 bases from V and 9 bases from J, leaving 14 bases between. CDR3 length equals 13 residues.

This clone was seen a single time. V gene TRBV28 combines with J gene TRBJ1-2, with no clear D. Trimming shortened V by 4 bases and J by 5 bases, and 11 bases separated the two germline ends. The CDR3 has 13 residues. Germline CDR1 MDHEN, CDR2 SYDVKM. CDR3 protein: CASSSSSPYGYTF. The CDR3 DNA reads TGTGCCAGCAGTTCAAGCTCACCATATGGCTACACCTTC.

The rearrangement uses TRBV9 and TRBJ2-1; 8 bases align to TRBD2. Germline assignment: CDR1 SGDLS and CDR2 YYNGEE. V lost 3 bases to trimming and J lost 0 bases; unmatched junction nucleotides: 20. CDR3 length: 21 amino acids. The chain's CDR3 is CASSADFQRGRIRGSYNEQFF. DNA for the CDR3: TGTGCCAGCAGCGCCGATTTTCAGCGGGGGCGCATAAGGGGCTCCTACAATGAGCAGTTCTTC.

The chain uses TRBV7-2 and TRBJ2-7, with 7 bases identical to TRBD2. V was clipped by 0 bases and J by 3 bases; unmatched bases: 8. The CDR3 is 16 residues long. The germline gives CDR1 SGHTA, CDR2 FQGNSA. The CDR3 sequence: CASSLAPERGIYEQYV. In DNA form, the CDR3 reads TGTGCCAGCAGCTTAGCCCCAGAGCGGGGAATCTACGAGCAGTACGTC.

V and J are TRBV29-1 and TRBJ2-3, with 13 positions matching TRBD2. The germline CDR1 and CDR2 sequences are SQVTM and ANQGSEA. This CDR3 has 15 amino acids. V trimming: 3 bases; J trimming: 0 bases; junction bases outside the gene matches: 0. The DNA for the CDR3 is TGCAGCGTTGAGGGACTAGCGGGGAGCACAGATACGCAGTATTTT. Protein sequence: CSVEGLAGSTDTQYF.

The rearrangement joins TRBV4-3 to TRBJ1-2; no reliable D call. V dropped 0 bases and J dropped 4 bases, with 18 bases sitting between them. This CDR3 has 17 amino acids. Germline assignment: CDR1 LGHNA and CDR2 YSLEER. This CDR3 is CASSQDTGTRGPYGYTF. The CDR3 DNA sequence: TGCGCCAGCAGCCAAGATACTGGAACACGCGGGCCCTATGGCTACACCTTC.

The table lists this clone with a few counts. The chain recombines TRBV27 with TRBJ1-6, with a tentative D call TRBD1 (5 bases). The V gene lost 6 bases and the J gene lost 7 bases, with 13 bases spanning the gap. The CDR3 spans 14 residues. Germline values: CDR1 MNHEY, CDR2 SMNVEV (reference sequence). CDR3 protein: CASRRGTGNSPLHF. The CDR3 region has the DNA TGTGCCAGCAGACGGGGGACGGGGAATTCACCCCTCCACTTT.

This clone was recorded once. This chain uses TRBV5-4 with TRBJ2-5; D is undetermined. The CDR3 runs 13 residues. Trimming removed 1 base from V and 1 base from J, with 5 bases in between. Germline loops: CDR1 SGHNT, CDR2 YYREEE (reference sequence). CDR3 nucleotide sequence: TGTGCCAGCAGCTTGAACAGCCAAGAGACCCAGTACTTC. It translates to CASSLNSQETQYF.